This TCR beta chain was recovered during a study of glioma-infiltrating T cells after dendritic cell vaccination. About the study: Treatment, given 2003 to 2012, was autologous tumor lysate-pulsed dendritic cell vaccination. Dendritic cells derived from monocytes and pulsed with autologous tumor lysate formed the vaccine.

Per the germline V gene, CDR1 is KGHSH and CDR2 is LQKENI. The CDR3 runs 18 residues. V lost 2 bases, J lost 7 bases, and 15 bases stayed unmatched. Primers: 60 V beta forward and 13 J beta reverse. Assay: immunoSEQ multiplex PCR; the TCRdb copy retains only in-frame clones and omits some. The sample lists about 92,000 clones, just over 85% occurring once. This clone came up once. PBMC were collected before vaccination, two weeks after the third vaccination, and at progression. The sequence was collected from a human donor with glioblastoma. The source material was blood, sampled before dendritic cell vaccination. The V and J genes are TRBV18 and TRBJ1-2; 11 bases line up with TRBD1. This chain's CDR3 is CASSPNQGQGALLIGYTF. The CDR3 DNA follows: TGTGCCAGCTCACCAAACCAAGGACAGGGGGCGCTTTTAATTGGCTACACCTTC.